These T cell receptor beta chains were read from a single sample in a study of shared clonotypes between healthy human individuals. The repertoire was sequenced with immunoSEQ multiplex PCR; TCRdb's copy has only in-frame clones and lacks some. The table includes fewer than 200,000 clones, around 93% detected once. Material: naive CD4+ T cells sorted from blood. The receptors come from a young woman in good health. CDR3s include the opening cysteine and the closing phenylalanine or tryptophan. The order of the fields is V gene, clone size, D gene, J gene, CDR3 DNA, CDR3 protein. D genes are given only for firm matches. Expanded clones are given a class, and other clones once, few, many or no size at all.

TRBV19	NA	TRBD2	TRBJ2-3	TGTGCCAGTAGTACCCCAGGACTAGCGGGAGTAGATACGCAGTATTTT	CASSTPGLAGVDTQYF
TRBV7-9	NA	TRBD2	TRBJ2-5	TGTGCCAGCAGCTCAGGACGGCGGGAGCAGTACTTC	CASSSGRREQYF
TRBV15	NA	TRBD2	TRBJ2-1	TGTGCCACCAGCGCACGACTAGCGGGGGACAATGAGCAGTTCTTC	CATSARLAGDNEQFF
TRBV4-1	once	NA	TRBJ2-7	TGCGCCAGCAGCCCCGCCGGAGCGTTACCCTCCTACGAGCAGTACTTC	CASSPAGALPSYEQYF
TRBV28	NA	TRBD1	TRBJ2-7	TGTGCCAGCAGGCCGGGACAGGGGCTAGGGGAGCAGTACTTC	CASRPGQGLGEQYF
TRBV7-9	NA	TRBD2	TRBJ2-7	TGTGCCAGCAGCTTAGCGGGGCCTAGCGGGAGGCCGGGCGAGCAGTACTTC	CASSLAGPSGRPGEQYF
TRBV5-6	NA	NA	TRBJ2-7	TGTGCCAGCAGCTCTACAGACCCCGGGGACGAGCAGTACTTC	CASSSTDPGDEQYF
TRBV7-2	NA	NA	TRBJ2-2	TGTGCCAGCAGCTTCCAAGGGACAACGAACACCGGGGAGCTGTTTTTT	CASSFQGTTNTGELFF
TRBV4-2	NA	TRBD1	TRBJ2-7	TGTGCCAGCAGCCTCTGGGACAGTAAAGGCTACGAGCAGTACTTC	CASSLWDSKGYEQYF
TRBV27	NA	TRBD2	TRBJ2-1	TGTGCCAGCAGTTTATCCATAGCGGGAGGGCCGAGCTCCTACAATGAGCAGTTCTTC	CASSLSIAGGPSSYNEQFF
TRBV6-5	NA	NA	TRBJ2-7	TGTGCCAGCAGTTACTCGAAGTTAGCGAACTACGAGCAGTACTTC	CASSYSKLANYEQYF
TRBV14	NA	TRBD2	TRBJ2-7	TGTGCCAGCAGCCTCCCTAGCGGGAGGGGGATTTACGAGCAGTACTTC	CASSLPSGRGIYEQYF
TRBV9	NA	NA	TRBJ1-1	TGTGCCAGCAGCGTAGCCTCCCAGAACACTGAAGCTTTCTTT	CASSVASQNTEAFF
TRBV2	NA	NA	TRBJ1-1	TGTGCCAGCAGTGAAGACAGGGCCACCTACACTGAAGCTTTCTTT	CASSEDRATYTEAFF
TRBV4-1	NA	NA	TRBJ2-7	TGCGCCAGCAGCTACACTCGTCGGAGGGCCAGGGCAAGGTACGAGCAGTACTTC	CASSYTRRRARARYEQYF
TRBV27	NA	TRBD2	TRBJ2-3	TGTGCCAGCAGTTCCGGACTAGCGGATACAGATACGCAGTATTTT	CASSSGLADTDTQYF
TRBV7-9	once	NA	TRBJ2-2	TGTGCCAGCCAAGAACGGGACACCGGGGAGCTGTTTTTT	CASQERDTGELFF
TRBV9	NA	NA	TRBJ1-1	TGTGCCAGCAGCGTAGGGGTCAGAGAGAACACTGAAGCTTTCTTT	CASSVGVRENTEAFF
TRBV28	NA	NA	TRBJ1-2	TGTGCCAGCAGCTCCCCGGACCAGGTCAACCTCGGCTACACCTTC	CASSSPDQVNLGYTF
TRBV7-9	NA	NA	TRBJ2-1	TGTGCCAGCAGCTTTGCCGGGCCCTCCTACAATGAGCAGTTCTTC	CASSFAGPSYNEQFF
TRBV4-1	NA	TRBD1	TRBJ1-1	TGCGCCAGCAGCCCCTGGGGACAGGGGAGTGTCATGAACACTGAAGCTTTCTTT	CASSPWGQGSVMNTEAFF
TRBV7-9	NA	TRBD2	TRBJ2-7	TGTGCCAGCAGCTCAGGCAGGACTAGCGGAACCTACGAGCAGTACTTC	CASSSGRTSGTYEQYF
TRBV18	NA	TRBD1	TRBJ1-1	TGTGCCAGCTCACCAGGACAGGGGAAAAACACTGAAGCTTTCTTT	CASSPGQGKNTEAFF
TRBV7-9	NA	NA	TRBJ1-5	TGTGCCAGCAGCTTGAGGGGAGAGCCCCAGCATTTT	CASSLRGEPQHF
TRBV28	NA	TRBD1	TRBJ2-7	TGTGCCAGCAGCCGACCCGGGACAGGAGCCTACGAGCAGTACTTC	CASSRPGTGAYEQYF
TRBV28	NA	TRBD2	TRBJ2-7	TGTGCCAGCAGCTTCTCTAGCGGGAGGGTACACGAGCAGTACTTC	CASSFSSGRVHEQYF
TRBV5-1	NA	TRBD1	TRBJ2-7	TGCGCCAGCAGCCAACGGGACAGCTCCTACGAGCAGTACTTC	CASSQRDSSYEQYF
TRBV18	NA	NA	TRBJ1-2	TGTGCCAGCTCACCGGACGCAGGGGATCGCTACACCTTC	CASSPDAGDRYTF
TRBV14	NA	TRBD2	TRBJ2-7	TGTGCCAGCAGCTCACCGGGACTAGGCGGGAATGAGCAGTACTTC	CASSSPGLGGNEQYF
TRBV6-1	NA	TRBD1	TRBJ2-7	TGTGCCACCTATTCGCCCGGGACAGGAGGCTACGAGCAGTACTTC	CATYSPGTGGYEQYF
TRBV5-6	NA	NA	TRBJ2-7	TGTGCCAGCAGTTATCGGGACCAACTATCCTACGAGCAGTACTTC	CASSYRDQLSYEQYF
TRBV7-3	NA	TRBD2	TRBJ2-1	TGTGCCAGCAGCTTAATCCCTAGCGGGAGCTCCTACAATGAGCAGTTCTTC	CASSLIPSGSSYNEQFF
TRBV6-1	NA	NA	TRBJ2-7	TGTGCCAGCAGTGAAATCACTGGTCTGACTATCTCCTACGAGCAGTACTTC	CASSEITGLTISYEQYF
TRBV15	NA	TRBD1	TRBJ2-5	TGTGCCACCAGCAGTGACAGGGGTCAAGAGACCCAGTACTTC	CATSSDRGQETQYF
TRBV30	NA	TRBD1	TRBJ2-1	TGTGCCTGCATTCACAGGGGAAGCTCCTACAATGAGCAGTTCTTC	CACIHRGSSYNEQFF
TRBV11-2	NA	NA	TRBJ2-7	TGTGCCAGCAGCTTAGCGGACAGTCTCTCCTACGAGCAGTACTTC	CASSLADSLSYEQYF
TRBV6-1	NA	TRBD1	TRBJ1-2	TGTGCCAGCAGTGAACGGGACGCGGGACAGGGGGCCTTCAACTATGGCTACACCTTC	CASSERDAGQGAFNYGYTF
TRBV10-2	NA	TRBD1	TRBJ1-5	TGCGCCAGCCAGCCGGGACAGGGAAACAAATTCAATCAGCCCCAGCATTTT	CASQPGQGNKFNQPQHF
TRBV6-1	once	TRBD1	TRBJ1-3	TGTGCCAGCAGCCTCACAGGGGGATCTGGAAACACCATATATTTT	CASSLTGGSGNTIYF
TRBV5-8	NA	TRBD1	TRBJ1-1	TGTGCCAGCAGCATGGCTAGGGGGCGAAGGAACACTGAAGCTTTCTTT	CASSMARGRRNTEAFF
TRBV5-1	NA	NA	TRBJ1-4	TGCGCCAGCAGCTGGACAGCCGGAGAAAAACTGTTTTTT	CASSWTAGEKLFF
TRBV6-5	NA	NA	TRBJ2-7	TGTGCCAGCAGTTCCAGCGACTCCTACGAGCAGTACTTC	CASSSSDSYEQYF
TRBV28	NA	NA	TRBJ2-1	TGTGCCAGCAGTTTTTTGTCAGGGGTAAATGAGCAGTTCTTC	CASSFLSGVNEQFF
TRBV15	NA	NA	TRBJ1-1	TGTGCCACCAGCAGTCGGGCATGGACTGAAGCTTTCTTT	CATSSRAWTEAFF
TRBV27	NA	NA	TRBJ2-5	TGTGCCAGCAGTCGTGGGAGGAAAGAGACCCAGTACTTC	CASSRGRKETQYF
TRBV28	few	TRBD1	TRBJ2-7	TGTGCCAGCAGTTCCGGGACAGGTTTCTACGAGCAGTACTTC	CASSSGTGFYEQYF
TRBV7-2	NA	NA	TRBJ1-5	TGTGCCAGCAGCCGAACCGGGGCGGAGCTGGCGCCCCAGCATTTT	CASSRTGAELAPQHF
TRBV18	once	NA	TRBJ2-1	TGTGCCAGCTCACCATCATTCGGGAGAAACTCCTACAATGAGCAGTTCTTC	CASSPSFGRNSYNEQFF
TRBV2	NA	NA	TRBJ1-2	TGTGCCAGCAGTGAAGAGGTCGCGGGGAACTATGGCTACACCTTC	CASSEEVAGNYGYTF
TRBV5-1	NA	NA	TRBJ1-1	TGCGCCAGCAGCTTGGCCTCGACAACCTACACTGAAGCTTTCTTT	CASSLASTTYTEAFF
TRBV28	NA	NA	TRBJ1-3	TGTGCCAGCCTTCCGACCCCAGGGGTCTCTGGAAACACCATATATTTT	CASLPTPGVSGNTIYF
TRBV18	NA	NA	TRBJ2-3	TGTGCCAGCTCACCAAGGGGACTGGTGACGTTTCCTAGCACAGATACGCAGTATTTT	CASSPRGLVTFPSTDTQYF
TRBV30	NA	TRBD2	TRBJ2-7	TGTGCCTGGGGGGTAGCGGGAGCCTTCCCCTACGAGCAGTACTTC	CAWGVAGAFPYEQYF
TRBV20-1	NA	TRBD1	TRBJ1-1	TGCAGTAAAATACGACAGGGGGAAGCTTTCTTT	CSKIRQGEAFF
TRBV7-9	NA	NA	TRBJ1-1	TGTGCCAGCAGCGAAAGGACCTCGGGACAAAAGAACACTGAAGCTTTCTTT	CASSERTSGQKNTEAFF
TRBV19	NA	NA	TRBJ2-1	TGTGCCAGCACAAACCGGGACCCATCCTACAATGAGCAGTTCTTC	CASTNRDPSYNEQFF
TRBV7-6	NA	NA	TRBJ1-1	TGTGCCAGCAGCTTAAAAGGGGCCAGACGAAAAGCTTTCTTT	CASSLKGARRKAFF